Below, one T cell receptor beta chain is given with its context. Germline V lookup: CDR1 LGHNA, CDR2 YNFKEQ. Unmatched junction bases numbered 6, after V lost 5 bases and J lost 3 bases. The CDR3 consists of 15 residues. During active infection, Seattle patients enrolled and were then monitored through disease. These data originate in a study of blood T cell repertoires in COVID-19. Study background: COVID-19 samples from acute and convalescent phases originated in the United States, Italy and Spain.

The assay was immunoSEQ multiplex PCR, and TCRdb's table has in-frame clones only and misses some. The profile shows about 160,000 clones, 70% to 85% of them singletons. The specimen was peripheral blood. The chain links TRBV4-2 to TRBJ2-1, with 8 bases that match TRBD1. The clonotype originates from a woman aged 40 to 50 with COVID-19, enrolled during active disease. CDR3 sequence reads: CASSVDRGGYNEQFF. Written as DNA, the CDR3 is TGTGCCAGCAGCGTCGACAGGGGAGGCTACAATGAGCAGTTCTTC.